The 18 T cell receptor beta chains presented below share a single source sample, sequenced in a study of T-cell memory formation after mild COVID-19. TCRdb processed the 5' RACE reads anew with MiXCR; each CDR3 protein has one entry. Here the sample spans roughly 100,000 distinct CDR3 sequences, 9.5% to 15% being singletons. Sequencing input: PBMCs or a T cell subset sorted from them (not recorded which). These receptors were taken from an adult woman who had mild COVID-19 (a few samples of this study predate the infection). Cell type and time point are not known.

This clonotype was seen a few times. J is TRBJ2-7 and V is TRBV5-1; 7 bases are a match to TRBD2. CDR1 is SGHRS, CDR2 YFSETQ, per germline. This CDR3 region has 15 residues. The V segment lost 0 bases and the J segment 1 base; nucleotides outside the gene matches: 4. The CDR3 loop reads CASSLGSGQSYEQYF. The CDR3 nucleotides read TGCGCCAGCAGCTTGGGTAGCGGGCAATCCTACGAGCAGTACTTC.

This chain links TRBV5-6 with TRBJ2-5; 8 bases fit TRBD2. Germline CDR1 SGHDT, CDR2 YYEEEE. This CDR3 is 15 amino acids long. Trimming at V came to 0 bases and at J to 3 bases, leaving 4 bases not matched to a gene. CDR3 loop: CASSLGAGDKETQYF. Here the CDR3 DNA reads TGTGCCAGCAGCTTGGGAGCGGGGGATAAAGAGACCCAGTACTTC.

The genes are TRBV12-3 or TRBV12-4 and TRBJ1-4; the match to TRBD1 covers 9 bases. J was trimmed by 8 bases and V by 6 bases; bases with no gene match: 10. CDR3 length: 15 residues. In DNA, the CDR3 is TGTGCCAGCAGCTTGACAGGGGGGTTTCGCGAAAAACTGTTTTTT. As protein: CASSLTGGFREKLFF.

This clonotype was detected only a few times. The CDR3 is CASSQDTGQSWYGYTF. DNA of the CDR3: TGTGCCAGCAGCCAGGACACGGGGCAGTCCTGGTATGGCTACACCTTC. The chain employs TRBV3-1 and TRBJ1-2; possible D gene TRBD1, 5 bases. V lost 3 bases and J lost 5, with 19 bases in between. Germline V gives CDR1 LGHDT, CDR2 YNNKEL (reference sequence). The CDR3 has 16 residues. Full variable domain (remainder filled in from reference TRBV3-1 and TRBJ1-2): DTAVSQTPKYLVTQMGNDKSIKCEQNLGHDTMYWYKQDSKKFLKIMFSYNNKELIINETVPNRFSPKSPDKAHLNLHINSLELGDSAVYFCASSQDTGQSWYGYTFGSGTRLTVV.

The V call is TRBV27, the J call TRBJ2-6; 12 bases agree with TRBD2. V lost 4 bases to trimming and J lost 2 bases; unmatched junction nucleotides: 9. The germline CDR1 and CDR2 sequences are MNHEY and SMNVEV (reference sequence). The CDR3 spans 19 residues. In DNA form, the CDR3 reads TGTGCCAGCAGTTACCTAGCGGGAGGGCCGGCTACTGGGGCCAACGTCCTGACTTTC. Its translation is CASSYLAGGPATGANVLTF.

V is TRBV4-1 and J is TRBJ2-5, with D possibly being TRBD1 or TRBD2 (6 bases each). V lost 1 base and J lost 5, with 14 bases in between. CDR3 size: 15 residues. CDR1 is MGHRA and CDR2 is YSYEKL in the germline V gene. This CDR3 is CASSQGRGASETQYF. CDR3 nucleotide sequence: TGCGCCAGCAGCCAAGGGAGGGGGGCGAGTGAGACCCAGTACTTC.

V is TRBV7-8 and J is TRBJ2-1; 10 bases are shared with TRBD2. Trimming removed 5 bases from V and 6 bases from J; junction bases left unmatched: 7. The V gene's germline CDR1 is SGHVS and CDR2 FQNEAQ. The CDR3 totals 15 residues. The CDR3 sequence is CASSPSGRALNEQFF. The CDR3 DNA reads TGTGCCAGCAGCCCAAGCGGGAGGGCCCTCAATGAGCAGTTCTTC. The variable domain in full, completed from reference TRBV7-8 and TRBJ2-1, reads GAGVSQSPRYKVAKRGQDVALRCDPISGHVSLFWYQQALGQGPEFLTYFQNEAQLDKSGLPSDRFFAERPEGSVSTLKIQRTQQEDSAVYLCASSPSGRALNEQFFGPGTRLTVL.

This clonotype was found a few times. This chain connects TRBV2 to TRBJ1-2, with 8 bases that match TRBD1. V was pared by 8 bases and J by 2 bases, with 7 bases of the junction left unmatched. This CDR3 contains 14 residues. Germline V gene data show CDR1 as SNHLY and CDR2 as FYNNEI. CDR3 sequence (DNA): TGTGCCAGCCCCGTCCAGGGGGCGAACTATGGCTACACCTTC. Its protein product is CASPVQGANYGYTF.

This clonotype was detected ten times or more. The chain recombines TRBV13 with TRBJ1-1; the D gene is possibly TRBD1 (5 bases). The CDR3 runs 12 residues. Germline CDR1 PRHDT, CDR2 FYEKMQ (reference sequence). V was cut by 5 bases and J by 11 bases, with 15 bases left in between. The CDR3 region is CASSLSGTGAFF. Here the CDR3 DNA reads TGTGCCAGCAGCCTATCAGGGACCGGTGCTTTCTTT.

This chain joins TRBV27 and TRBJ2-5; D is undetermined. This CDR3 is 13 amino acids long. Germline V gene lookup returns CDR1 MNHEY and CDR2 SMNVEV (reference sequence). V was clipped by 3 bases and J by 9 bases, with 14 bases between them. The chain's CDR3 is CASSFTPNRAQYF. In DNA form, the CDR3 reads TGTGCCAGCAGTTTCACCCCCAATCGGGCCCAGTACTTC.

A note on this clonotype: One end of the junction varies from germline; a read error may be responsible. The chain links TRBV5-1 to TRBJ1-2, with 8 bases aligning to TRBD1. Germline CDR1 and CDR2: SGHRS and YFSETQ. This CDR3 comprises 16 residues. CDR3 in DNA: TGCGCCAGCAGCCAGAAGGGACAGGCGGTTCACTATGTCTACACCTTC. This encodes CASSQKGQAVHYVYTF.

This sequence joins TRBV4-3 and TRBJ2-7, with D possibly matching TRBD2 (5 bases). This CDR3 contains 16 residues. Germline CDR1 LGHNA, CDR2 YSLEER. V was clipped by 1 base and J by 2 bases, with 15 bases between them. CDR3 bases: TGCGCCAGCAGCCAAGCCTTGTCGAGCGGAACCTACGAGCAGTACTTC. It translates to CASSQALSSGTYEQYF.

The V and J genes are TRBV5-6 and TRBJ2-7; 8 bases match TRBD1. The trim removed 4 bases at V and 4 bases at J, leaving 13 bases unmatched. Germline V lookup: CDR1 SGHDT, CDR2 YYEEEE. The CDR3 is 16 residues long. Here the CDR3 reads CASSHIAGQGAYEQYF. CDR3 DNA sequence: TGTGCCAGCAGCCATATTGCGGGGCAGGGGGCTTACGAGCAGTACTTC.

This clonotype was recorded at least ten times. The chain combines TRBV4-1 with TRBJ2-5, with 7 bases that match TRBD2. The length of the CDR3 is 15 residues. J was trimmed by 5 bases and V by 1 base; bases with no gene match: 7. Germline V gene lookup returns CDR1 MGHRA and CDR2 YSYEKL. The CDR3 spells CASSQGVGGEETQYF. In nucleotides, the CDR3 is TGCGCCAGCAGCCAAGGCGTGGGGGGGGAGGAGACCCAGTACTTC.

This clonotype was counted a few times. This rearrangement joins TRBV29-1 to TRBJ2-1; tentative D call: TRBD2 (5 bases). CDR3 length equals 12 residues. Trimming took 7 bases from V and 1 from J, leaving 8 bases between them. Germline values: CDR1 SQVTM, CDR2 ANQGSEA. CDR3 in amino acids: CSARESYNEQFF. CDR3 nucleotides: TGCAGCGCACGGGAATCCTACAATGAGCAGTTCTTC.

V gene TRBV4-1 combines with J gene TRBJ2-2, with 10 bases that match TRBD1. There are 16 residues in the CDR3. The germline V gene has CDR1 MGHRA and CDR2 YSYEKL. J gave up 5 bases and V 6 bases, and 9 bases lay outside the gene matches. Here the CDR3 reads CASSPGQGVKTGELFF. The CDR3 DNA follows: TGCGCCAGCAGTCCTGGACAGGGGGTCAAAACCGGGGAGCTGTTTTTT.

The chain couples TRBV7-9 to TRBJ1-1; no definite D call. This CDR3 has 12 amino acids. The germline gives CDR1 SEHNR, CDR2 FQNEAQ (reference sequence). V dropped 5 bases and J dropped 3 bases, with 7 bases sitting between them. The CDR3 is CASSPWDTEAFF. CDR3 nucleotide sequence: TGTGCCAGCAGCCCCTGGGACACTGAAGCTTTCTTT.

This chain connects TRBV19 to TRBJ2-1; D is possibly TRBD1 (6 bases). The germline V gene has CDR1 LNHDA and CDR2 SQIVND (reference sequence). The CDR3 covers 14 residues. V lost 2 bases and J lost 2, with 7 bases in between. The CDR3 spells CASSITGTYNEQFF. In DNA, the CDR3 is TGTGCCAGTAGTATAACAGGGACCTACAATGAGCAGTTCTTC.